This passage covers 23 T cell receptor beta chains from one sample sequenced in a study of T cells in Graves' hyperthyroidism and ophthalmopathy. RNA transcripts were the template for amplifying TCR beta CDR3 regions. HTBI primers were employed in a first-round RT-PCR of the TCR CDR3. Using its own MiXCR run on the multiplex PCR reads, TCRdb lists one record per CDR3 protein. The sample lists a few hundred thousand distinct CDR3 sequences; around 20% were seen once. Specimen: blood. The receptor set was obtained from a man younger than 35 with Graves' hyperthyroidism.

The chain links TRBV30 to TRBJ2-7; no clear D. Trimming took 0 bases from V and 2 from J, leaving 14 bases between them. Germline lookup yields CDR1 GTSNPN and CDR2 SVGIG (reference sequence). The CDR3 consists of 15 residues. The CDR3 region has the DNA TGTGCCTGGAGTGTACAGTATTTCAAACCCTACGAGCAGTACTTC. Its translation is CAWSVQYFKPYEQYF.

A few counts support this clonotype. J is TRBJ2-7 and V is TRBV7-2; D remains unclear. The CDR3 runs to 14 residues. With 4 bases removed from V and 1 base from J, the gap between germline ends came to 11 bases. Germline lookup yields CDR1 SGHTA and CDR2 FQGNSA. The CDR3 DNA reads TGTGCCAGCAGCTCCTCATGGAGATCCTACGAGCAGTACTTC. Translating gives CASSSSWRSYEQYF.

This sequence joins TRBV3-1 and TRBJ2-7; D is perhaps TRBD1 (6 bases). V was clipped by 0 bases and J by 3 bases, with 12 bases between them. The germline V gene has CDR1 LGHDT and CDR2 YNNKEL (reference sequence). The CDR3 extends over 15 amino acids. CDR3: CASSQEQGWVYEQYF. CDR3 bases: TGTGCCAGCAGCCAAGAACAGGGATGGGTCTACGAGCAGTACTTC.

The chain carries TRBV12-3 or TRBV12-4 and TRBJ2-5; TRBD2 matches 8 bases. The V segment lost 7 bases and the J segment 2 bases; nucleotides outside the gene matches: 9. The CDR3 length is 15 residues. CDR3 amino acids: CASNNLAGPQETQYF. The CDR3 DNA reads TGTGCCAGCAACAACCTAGCGGGCCCTCAAGAGACCCAGTACTTC.

This clonotype was seen at least ten times. This chain connects TRBV20-1 to TRBJ1-5, with 9 bases matching TRBD1. The CDR3 is made up of 14 amino acids. The junction had 4 bases not matched to a gene; V was cut back by 5 bases and J by 2 bases. The germline V gene encodes CDR1 DFQATT and CDR2 SNEGSKA (reference sequence). The CDR3 spells CSAQRTGGNQPQHF. The CDR3, as DNA: TGCAGTGCTCAAAGGACAGGGGGCAATCAGCCCCAGCATTTT.

Only a few counts were recorded for this clonotype. The rearrangement joins TRBV11-2 to TRBJ1-4; D gene uncertain. V lost 5 bases and J lost 5, with 12 bases in between. Looked up from germline, CDR1 is SGHAT and CDR2 is FQNNGV. The CDR3 runs to 14 residues. The CDR3 protein is CASSPSGQNEKLFF. The CDR3 DNA is TGTGCCAGCAGCCCATCGGGCCAGAATGAAAAACTGTTTTTT.

This clonotype was observed at least ten times. The chain is built from TRBV6-1 and TRBJ1-1; D remains unclear. V was trimmed by 6 bases and J by 5 bases, leaving 16 bases between them. This CDR3 spans 14 amino acids. From germline, CDR1 is MNHNS and CDR2 SASEGT. The CDR3 here is CASRQGPGGTEAFF. Here the CDR3 DNA reads TGTGCCAGCAGACAAGGCCCAGGTGGGACTGAAGCTTTCTTT.

The chain links TRBV19 to TRBJ1-1, with 8 nucleotides matching TRBD1. Trimming removed 5 bases from V and 1 base from J; junction bases left unmatched: 12. This CDR3 is 17 amino acids long. Per germline, CDR1 LNHDA and CDR2 SQIVND (reference sequence). This CDR3 is CASSPARRGRGNTEAFF. The CDR3 coding sequence is TGTGCCAGTAGTCCCGCCCGCAGGGGGCGAGGGAACACTGAAGCTTTCTTT.

This clonotype was counted at least ten times. This chain uses TRBV7-8 with TRBJ1-5; the D is unclear. CDR3 length equals 13 residues. Between the trimmed V and J ends, which lost 5 bases and 6 bases, there was a span of 11 bases. The germline V gene encodes CDR1 SGHVS and CDR2 FQNEAQ. The CDR3 loop reads CASSPGPAQPQHF. CDR3 nucleotides: TGTGCCAGCAGCCCCGGACCGGCTCAGCCCCAGCATTTT.

This clonotype was counted ten times or more. As DNA, the CDR3 is TGTGCCAGCACCCGACCCCGAGGACCAAGCTCCTACGAGCAGTACTTC. Amino acid sequence: CASTRPRGPSSYEQYF. This chain connects TRBV2 to TRBJ2-7; D call uncertain. The CDR3 loop spans 16 amino acids. Germline V gene data show CDR1 as SNHLY and CDR2 as FYNNEI. V gave up 7 bases and J gave up 0 bases, with 19 bases separating them.

This clonotype appeared many times. This chain uses TRBV27 with TRBJ1-1; a possible D gene is TRBD1 (5 bases). Trimming removed 2 bases from V and 2 bases from J, with 9 bases in between. The CDR3 length is 14 residues. The germline CDR1 and CDR2 sequences are MNHEY and SMNVEV (reference sequence). CDR3 DNA sequence: TGTGCCAGCAGTTTAGACAGAATTAACACTGAAGCTTTCTTT. Translation: CASSLDRINTEAFF.

The CDR3: CASSEEGLPTQPQHF. The CDR3 nucleotides are TGTGCCAGCAGTGAAGAGGGTCTACCCACCCAGCCCCAGCATTTT. V and J are TRBV2 and TRBJ1-5; the D is unclear. Trimming removed 1 base from V and 7 bases from J, with 14 bases in between. The length of the CDR3 is 15 residues. Germline V gene sequence: CDR1 SNHLY, CDR2 FYNNEI.

CDR3 loop: CASSFSQGGVPGNHHEKLFF. Here the CDR3 DNA reads TGTGCCAGCAGTTTTTCCCAGGGGGGAGTCCCCGGCAACCACCATGAAAAACTGTTTTTT. The chain recombines TRBV27 with TRBJ1-4, with 7 bases that match TRBD1. Germline V gene sequence: CDR1 MNHEY, CDR2 SMNVEV (reference sequence). The trim removed 3 bases at V and 6 bases at J, leaving 22 bases unmatched. The length of the CDR3 is 20 residues.

This clonotype was recorded many times. The chain has TRBV28 and TRBJ2-2; D is unclear. The CDR3 covers 14 residues. Germline values: CDR1 MDHEN, CDR2 SYDVKM. Trimming pared 5 bases from V and 3 bases from J, leaving 10 bases between. CDR3 coding DNA: TGTGCCAGCAGTCCCGGACCTTACACCGGGGAGCTGTTTTTT. It specifies CASSPGPYTGELFF. The variable domain in full, completed from reference TRBV28 and TRBJ2-2, reads DVKVTQSSRYLVKRTGEKVFLECVQDMDHENMFWYRQDPGLGLRLIYFSYDVKMKEKGDIPEGYSVSREKKERFSLILESASTNQTSMYLCASSPGPYTGELFFGEGSRLTVL.

This clonotype was seen repeatedly, ten times or more. Here the CDR3 reads CASSQPLDKGDYGYTF. The CDR3 bases are TGTGCCAGCAGCCAGCCCCTCGACAAGGGCGACTATGGCTACACCTTC. J is TRBJ1-2 and V is TRBV11-2; D gene unclear. The CDR3 is made up of 16 amino acids. The V gene lost 5 bases and the J gene lost 3 bases, with 19 bases spanning the gap. CDR1 and CDR2 (germline): SGHAT, FQNNGV.

The chain links TRBV29-1 to TRBJ2-7, with TRBD1 identical over 10 bases. The ends lost 4 bases at V and 3 bases at J; junction bases unmatched: 6. The CDR3 runs to 14 residues. CDR1 and CDR2 (germline): SQVTM, ANQGSEA. This CDR3 reads CSVGLGQGYYEQYF. For the CDR3, the DNA is TGCAGCGTTGGTCTGGGACAGGGGTACTACGAGCAGTACTTC.

This clonotype was seen repeatedly, ten times or more. V gene TRBV10-3 combines with J gene TRBJ1-5; the D gene is possibly TRBD1 (5 bases). CDR3 size: 13 residues. Germline CDR1 reads ENHRY; CDR2 reads SYGVKD. V lost 0 bases and J lost 7, with 7 bases in between. CDR3 residues: CAISESGEQPQHF. The CDR3 region has the DNA TGTGCCATCAGTGAGTCGGGGGAACAGCCCCAGCATTTT.

The CDR3 region is CASSLLAGVTQETQYF. In DNA, the CDR3 is TGTGCCAGCAGCTTACTAGCGGGGGTAACCCAAGAGACCCAGTACTTC. The J gene is TRBJ2-5, the V gene TRBV7-2; TRBD2 aligns across 10 bases. The J segment lost 1 base and the V segment lost 2 bases, leaving 4 bases of the junction unmatched. This CDR3 has 16 amino acids. CDR1 and CDR2 from the germline V gene are SGHTA and FQGNSA.

This clonotype has only a few counts. The V call is TRBV6-1, the J call TRBJ2-5; D is possibly TRBD2 (5 bases). CDR3 length: 11 residues. V was pared by 5 bases and J by 10 bases, with 11 bases between. Germline assignment: CDR1 MNHNS and CDR2 SASEGT. The CDR3: CASSMDRGQYF. DNA of the CDR3: TGTGCCAGCAGTATGGACCGGGGCCAGTACTTC.

This clonotype was detected many times. This sequence joins TRBV20-1 and TRBJ1-2; TRBD1 is a possible D gene (6 bases). Germline loops: CDR1 DFQATT, CDR2 SNEGSKA (reference sequence). The V and J ends lost 4 bases and 0 bases respectively, with 12 bases between them. This CDR3 contains 14 residues. Here the CDR3 reads CSATPGATNYGYTF. In nucleotides, the CDR3 is TGCAGTGCTACCCCAGGGGCTACTAACTATGGCTACACCTTC.

V is TRBV5-1 and J is TRBJ2-7; D tentatively reads TRBD1 or TRBD2 (6 bases each). V lost 2 bases and J 2 bases, leaving 14 bases between the germline ends. The CDR3 consists of 15 residues. CDR1 is SGHRS, CDR2 YFSETQ, per germline. CDR3 DNA: TGCGCCAGCAGCTTAGGGGGGATCCTCCCCTACGAGCAGTACTTC. Encoded protein: CASSLGGILPYEQYF.

This clonotype was picked up many times. The junction shows a germline mismatch at one end, possibly a read error. This rearrangement joins TRBV20-1 to TRBJ2-7; D could derive from TRBD1 or TRBD2 (5 bases each). CDR3 length: 11 amino acids. Germline-derived CDR1 and CDR2 are DFQATT and SNEGSKA (reference sequence). The CDR3 is CSAREGYEQYF. For the CDR3, the DNA is TGCAGTGCAAGAGAGGGGTATGAGCAGTACTTC.

This clonotype was seen ten or more times. The chain combines TRBV19 with TRBJ2-7; 7 bases line up with TRBD1. CDR1 and CDR2 (germline): LNHDA, SQIVND (reference sequence). CDR3 length: 13 amino acids. Germline trimming cut 11 bases from V and 0 bases from J; bases unmatched to any gene: 7. CDR3 in amino acids: CACRDRSSYEQYF. CDR3 in DNA: TGTGCCTGCCGGGACAGATCCTCCTACGAGCAGTACTTC.